Each of the 18 T cell receptor beta chains below was sequenced from the same sample in a study of blood T cell repertoires in COVID-19 (dated by TCRdb to 2019 to 2021). The library was produced with the immunoSEQ multiplex PCR assay. The table comes from immuneACCESS by way of TCRdb, which keeps in-frame sequences with V and J called. Part of the clones is missing from these tables; in studies checked, under half for an unresolved V gene and the rest for unknown reasons. This sample lists about 65,000 clones; roughly four fifths were detected once. The ten largest clones take up over 40% of the sample. Sequenced input: peripheral blood. Receptor source: a human donor in a cohort sampled during active COVID-19.

The chain recombines TRBV4-3 with TRBJ1-6; D not resolved. The CDR3 has 15 amino acids. Trimming cost V 0 bases and J 11 bases, with 14 bases left between them. Germline assignment: CDR1 LGHNA and CDR2 YSLEER. The CDR3 bases are TGCGCCAGCAGCCAAGAATCTAGAGGGATGACACCCCTCCACTTT. Amino acids: CASSQESRGMTPLHF.

The CDR3 loop reads CASSNLGQGGPEQYF. The CDR3 region has the DNA TGTGCCAGCAGTAACCTGGGACAGGGGGGCCCCGAGCAGTACTTC. The chain recombines TRBV6-5 with TRBJ2-7; TRBD1 aligns across 11 bases. The germline V gene encodes CDR1 MNHEY and CDR2 SVGAGI. There are 15 residues in the CDR3. V lost 5 bases to trimming and J lost 6 bases; unmatched junction nucleotides: 9.

The chain couples TRBV28 to TRBJ1-1, with TRBD1 as a possible D gene (5 bases). The V and J ends lost 2 bases and 1 base respectively, with 11 bases between them. The CDR3 runs to 15 residues. Germline CDR1 and CDR2: MDHEN and SYDVKM. The CDR3 sequence is CASSLILQGNTEAFF. In DNA form, the CDR3 reads TGTGCCAGCAGTTTAATCCTTCAGGGGAACACTGAAGCTTTCTTT.

J is TRBJ2-7 and V is TRBV5-5, with TRBD1 matching 10 bases. V lost 4 bases, J lost 4 bases, and 5 bases stayed unmatched. There are 14 residues in the CDR3. Per germline, CDR1 SGHKS and CDR2 YYEKEE (reference sequence). CDR3 in amino acids: CASSDGDRGYEQYF. The DNA for the CDR3 is TGTGCCAGCAGCGACGGGGACAGGGGATACGAGCAGTACTTC.

In its sample, this clone was seen a few times. The rearrangement uses TRBV27 and TRBJ1-5, with a possible D match to TRBD1 (6 bases). The V gene's germline CDR1 is MNHEY and CDR2 SMNVEV (reference sequence). The CDR3 is made up of 15 amino acids. V gave up 2 bases and J gave up 6 bases, with 14 bases separating them. In DNA form, the CDR3 reads TGTGCCAGCAGTTTAGGGGGGGCGAATCGTCAGCCCCAGCATTTT. It specifies CASSLGGANRQPQHF.

This clone appeared once. The chain recombines TRBV6-6 with TRBJ1-2; D remains ambiguous. The CDR3 spans 12 residues. Germline CDR1 and CDR2: MNHNY and SVGAGI (reference sequence). V lost 6 bases and J lost 3, with 8 bases in between. The CDR3 protein is CASRVRDYGYTF. Here the CDR3 DNA reads TGTGCCAGCAGGGTCCGGGACTATGGCTACACCTTC.

The CDR3 coding sequence is TGTGCCAGCAATCGAAATCCGGGGAGGGGCATCACTGAAGCTTTCTTT. Translation: CASNRNPGRGITEAFF. This sequence joins TRBV27 and TRBJ1-1; maybe TRBD1 (5 bases). The ends were cut back, 7 bases at V and 4 bases at J, with 22 bases in the middle. Germline V lookup: CDR1 MNHEY, CDR2 SMNVEV (reference sequence). This CDR3 has 16 residues.

The rearrangement uses TRBV3-1 (or the pseudogene TRBV3-2) and TRBJ2-6; 10 bases align to TRBD1. Germline CDR1 is LGHDT and CDR2 is YNNKEL (reference sequence). The CDR3 is 18 amino acids. The trim removed 4 bases at V and 1 base at J, leaving 7 bases unmatched. DNA for the CDR3: TGTGCCAGCAGCCGAGGGACAGGGGTTCGGTCTGGGGCCAACGTCCTGACTTTC. This encodes CASSRGTGVRSGANVLTF.

The rearrangement links TRBV6-6 to TRBJ2-2; the D is unclear. CDR3 size: 13 residues. V lost 5 bases and J 3 bases, leaving 7 bases between the germline ends. Germline V CDR1 and CDR2: MNHNY, SVGAGI (reference sequence). CDR3: CASSDTDTGELFF. In DNA form, the CDR3 reads TGTGCCAGCAGTGATACGGACACCGGGGAGCTGTTTTTT.

This clone was detected only once. The J gene is TRBJ2-1, the V gene TRBV12-3 or TRBV12-4; possibly TRBD2 for D (5 bases). The CDR3 runs to 12 residues. The V end lost 3 bases, the J end lost 12 bases, and 12 bases lay between the germline ends. CDR3 sequence reads: CASSLRAVGQFF. DNA of the CDR3: TGTGCCAGCAGTTTGAGGGCCGTAGGGCAGTTCTTC.

The rearrangement joins TRBV6-6 to TRBJ2-2; D ambiguous. CDR3 length: 12 residues. V was pared by 7 bases and J by 6 bases, with 9 bases between. Germline-derived CDR1 and CDR2 are MNHNY and SVGAGI (reference sequence). CDR3 loop: CASIASAGELFF. DNA for the CDR3: TGTGCCAGCATTGCATCGGCCGGGGAGCTGTTTTTT.

The chain joins TRBV28 to TRBJ1-3, with 7 bases aligning to TRBD1. The CDR3 loop spans 15 amino acids. V dropped 3 bases and J dropped 2; count of bases not matched to a gene: 4. The germline V gene has CDR1 MDHEN and CDR2 SYDVKM. The CDR3 DNA sequence: TGTGCCAGCAGTTTGACAGGGTCTGCTGGAAACACCATATATTTT. Encoded protein: CASSLTGSAGNTIYF.

The chain is built from TRBV6-5 and TRBJ2-1, with 12 bases identical to TRBD2. The germline gives CDR1 MNHEY, CDR2 SVGAGI. Unmatched junction bases numbered 6, after V lost 7 bases and J lost 8 bases. This CDR3 spans 14 amino acids. CDR3 residues: CASNPSGGAYEQFF. The DNA of the CDR3 is TGTGCCAGCAATCCTAGCGGGGGGGCCTATGAGCAGTTCTTC.

The V and J genes are TRBV19 and TRBJ1-2; 11 bases map to TRBD1. Germline assignment: CDR1 LNHDA and CDR2 SQIVND (reference sequence). V lost 5 bases to trimming and J lost 4 bases; unmatched junction nucleotides: 18. CDR3 length: 19 residues. CDR3 loop: CASSLRPPGQGAFGYGYTF. The CDR3 bases are TGTGCCAGTAGTCTACGACCCCCAGGACAGGGGGCTTTTGGCTATGGCTACACCTTC.

Of note for this clone: The conserved phenylalanine or tryptophan is not found at the CDR3 terminus, so this likely reflects a read error. No DNA is shown, since the ends of the CDR3 on it are uncertain; the CDR3 is the one TCRdb lists. CDR3 in amino acids: CASSETSPDYSV. The chain combines TRBV2 with TRBJ2-3; whether TRBD2, the table's D call, matches the DNA was not checked. The CDR3 adds up to 12 amino acids, both ends counted. The germline V gene encodes CDR1 SNHLY and CDR2 FYNNEI.

V usage is TRBV7-3 and J usage is TRBJ2-7; 7 bases align to TRBD2. CDR3 length: 19 amino acids. With V trimmed by 7 bases and J by 4 bases, 25 bases remained unmatched. CDR1 and CDR2 (germline): SGHTA, FQGTGA. CDR3 in amino acids: CASTQSRSASGRGGYEQYF. CDR3 nucleotides: TGTGCCAGCACCCAAAGTCGGTCGGCTAGCGGTCGGGGCGGGTACGAGCAGTACTTC.

The chain uses TRBV7-2 and TRBJ1-1, with D unclear. Germline V gene lookup returns CDR1 SGHTA and CDR2 FQGNSA. This CDR3 has 14 amino acids. V shed 5 bases and J shed 1 base, with 11 bases lying between them. CDR3 nucleotides: TGTGCCAGCAGCCTTCCAGGCCCGAACACTGAAGCTTTCTTT. Protein product: CASSLPGPNTEAFF. Variable domain in full (rest from reference TRBV7-2 and TRBJ1-1): GAGVSQSPSNKVTEKGKDVELRCDPISGHTALYWYRQSLGQGLEFLIYFQGNSAPDKSGLPSDRFSAERTGGSVSTLTIQRTQQEDSAVYLCASSLPGPNTEAFFGQGTRLTVV.

This chain joins TRBV6-5 and TRBJ1-1; D gene uncertain. The ends were cut back, 2 bases at V and 8 bases at J, with 6 bases in the middle. The germline CDR1 and CDR2 sequences are MNHEY and SVGAGI. CDR3 length: 11 residues. The CDR3 sequence is CASSYAREAFF. CDR3 nucleotides: TGTGCCAGCAGTTACGCCCGGGAAGCTTTCTTT.